This T cell receptor beta chain was obtained from a study of blood T cell repertoires in COVID-19. The wider study: Spain, Italy and the United States supplied samples that represented acute and convalescent COVID-19.

In the study's own analysis: The authors estimated nucleated cell counts from reference gene primer amplification. Assay used: immunoSEQ multiplex PCR; TCRdb lists only in-frame clones, some missing. D and trimming were read from the DNA, whereas the V and J calls and clone size are those reported in that table. Of roughly 250,000 clones in the sample, approximately 90% are singletons; the top ten hold about 2%. Germline CDR1 is SNHLY and CDR2 is FYNNEI. The CDR3 contains 15 residues. V lost 6 bases, J lost 1 base, and 13 bases lay in between. Sequenced input: PBMCs or T cells enriched from blood (not recorded which). The sequence was collected from a woman aged 40-49 years with acute COVID-19. The J gene is TRBJ1-5, the V gene TRBV2; tentatively, D is TRBD1 (6 bases). The CDR3 loop is CASRGTRGSNQPQHF. The DNA of the CDR3 is TGTGCCAGCAGGGGGACCAGGGGAAGCAATCAGCCCCAGCATTTT.